These 19 T cell receptor beta chains were all obtained from the same sample, sequenced in a study of shared clonotypes between healthy human individuals. The table came from immunoSEQ multiplex PCR; TCRdb's copy has only in-frame clones and leaves some out. The table lists approximately 2,300,000 clones, just under 95% of them singletons. Specimen: naive CD4+ T cells from PBMCs. Subset described: CD45RA+ positively selected. Every receptor here comes from a man aged 18 to 30 in good health. Some clones in this sample may be carry-over from other donors' samples.

The V gene is TRBV6-1, the J gene TRBJ1-5; D may be TRBD1 (5 bases). Trimming pared 5 bases from V and 0 bases from J, leaving 11 bases between. This CDR3 has 15 residues. Germline V lookup: CDR1 MNHNS, CDR2 SASEGT. The CDR3 spells CASSPGAYSNQPQHF. CDR3 sequence (DNA): TGTGCCAGCAGTCCCGGGGCTTATAGCAATCAGCCCCAGCATTTT.

This rearrangement joins TRBV14 to TRBJ2-2; TRBD1 matches at 8 bases. There are 16 residues in the CDR3. Losses at the gene ends were 6 bases for V and 4 bases for J; bases not matched to a gene: 10. Germline CDR1 and CDR2: SGHDN and FVKESK. CDR3 DNA: TGTGCCAGCAGTCCCCCAGGGGGCGCGTTCACCGGGGAGCTGTTTTTT. Amino acids: CASSPPGGAFTGELFF.

The chain recombines TRBV6-6 with TRBJ2-7; the match to TRBD1 covers 7 bases. In germline, CDR1 is MNHNY, CDR2 SVGAGI (reference sequence). The CDR3 sequence is 13 residues long. The ends lost 5 bases at V and 7 bases at J; junction bases unmatched: 8. The DNA of the CDR3 is TGTGCCAGCAGTACGACAGGGTTGAGAGAGCAGTACTTC. It encodes CASSTTGLREQYF.

Note on this clone: The identical CDR3 is also encoded by other nucleotide sequences in the sample. The chain has TRBV28 and TRBJ1-4, with 7 bases aligning to TRBD1. With V trimmed by 6 bases and J by 5 bases, 6 bases remained unmatched. There are 14 residues in the CDR3. The V gene's germline CDR1 is MDHEN and CDR2 SYDVKM. The CDR3 DNA is TGTGCCAGCAGCTTAACAGGGGTCAATGAAAAACTGTTTTTT. Translated, it gives CASSLTGVNEKLFF.

The chain couples TRBV18 to TRBJ2-3; tentatively, D is TRBD1 (5 bases). CDR3 length: 14 amino acids. From germline, CDR1 is KGHSH and CDR2 LQKENI. Trimming cost V 5 bases and J 0 bases, with 9 bases left between them. The CDR3 here is CASSDSPSTDTQYF. CDR3 sequence (DNA): TGTGCCAGCTCAGACAGTCCTAGCACAGATACGCAGTATTTT.

The gene calls are TRBV7-2 and TRBJ2-1; 10 bases agree with TRBD1. Germline V gives CDR1 SGHTA, CDR2 FQGNSA. The CDR3 consists of 16 residues. Trimming cost V 5 bases and J 6 bases; bases outside gene matches: 10. The CDR3 spells CASSRTWDRGRNEQFF. CDR3 in DNA: TGTGCCAGCAGCCGGACATGGGACAGGGGCCGCAATGAGCAGTTCTTC.

This chain joins TRBV30 and TRBJ2-4; 8 positions match TRBD2. Germline CDR1 GTSNPN, CDR2 SVGIG (reference sequence). The CDR3 is made up of 12 amino acids. The V and J ends lost 4 bases and 7 bases, in that order; junction bases with no gene match: 3. In nucleotides, the CDR3 is TGTGCCTGGATTATAGCGGGGAACATTCAGTACTTC. This translates into CAWIIAGNIQYF.

The chain couples TRBV2 to TRBJ1-2, with D unclear. CDR3 size: 14 residues. Deletions cut 4 bases from V and 0 bases from J, with 9 bases between. Germline V gene data show CDR1 as SNHLY and CDR2 as FYNNEI. The CDR3 is CASSVAGPNYGYTF. The CDR3 region has the DNA TGTGCCAGCAGTGTTGCAGGTCCTAACTATGGCTACACCTTC.

The rearrangement links TRBV5-1 to TRBJ2-2; D perhaps matches TRBD1 (6 bases). Germline-derived CDR1 and CDR2 are SGHRS and YFSETQ. The V end lost 4 bases, the J end lost 1 base, and 20 bases lay between the germline ends. The CDR3 runs 18 residues. This chain's CDR3 is CASSPWGPGRMNTGELFF. The CDR3 coding sequence is TGCGCCAGCAGCCCCTGGGGGCCCGGCAGGATGAACACCGGGGAGCTGTTTTTT.

This CDR3 reads CASSIVLTFREQETQYF. CDR3 coding DNA: TGTGCCAGCAGTATCGTCCTAACATTCCGGGAACAAGAGACCCAGTACTTC. The V call is TRBV28, the J call TRBJ2-5; D might be TRBD2 (5 bases). The V end was cut by 5 bases, the J end by 2 bases, with 21 bases between. This CDR3 comprises 17 residues. Germline CDR1 MDHEN, CDR2 SYDVKM.

The chain recombines TRBV9 with TRBJ1-3; tentative D call: TRBD1 (6 bases). Trimming shortened V by 4 bases and J by 4 bases, and 18 bases separated the two germline ends. The CDR3 runs 16 residues. Germline CDR1 reads SGDLS; CDR2 reads YYNGEE. This chain's CDR3 is CASSPEGGAPGNTIYF. DNA for the CDR3: TGTGCCAGCAGCCCGGAGGGGGGGGCGCCCGGAAACACCATATATTTT. Full variable domain (missing parts from reference TRBV9 and TRBJ1-3): DSGVTQTPKHLITATGQRVTLRCSPRSGDLSVYWYQQSLDQGLQFLIQYYNGEERAKGNILERFSAQQFPDLHSELNLSSLELGDSALYFCASSPEGGAPGNTIYFGEGSWLTVV.

V is TRBV30 and J is TRBJ2-6; D might be TRBD2 (5 bases). CDR3 length: 13 amino acids. The V gene's germline CDR1 is GTSNPN and CDR2 SVGIG (reference sequence). Trimming took 8 bases from V and 1 from J, leaving 9 bases between them. Written as DNA, the CDR3 is TGTGCCCGGGGTAGATCTGGGGCCAACGTCCTGACTTTC. Protein product: CARGRSGANVLTF. Together with reference TRBV30 and TRBJ2-6, the CDR3 gives the full variable domain: SQTIHQWPATLVQPVGSPLSLECTVEGTSNPNLYWYRQAAGRGLQLLFYSVGIGQISSEVPQNLSASRPQDRQFILSSKKLLLSDSGFYLCARGRSGANVLTFGAGSRLTVL.

This chain joins TRBV30 and TRBJ2-1, with TRBD1 matching over 8 bases. With 3 bases clipped from V and 8 bases from J, the junction kept 3 bases outside the gene matches. There are 12 residues in the CDR3. Germline V gene lookup returns CDR1 GTSNPN and CDR2 SVGIG (reference sequence). The DNA for the CDR3 is TGTGCCTGGAGGGACAGGGCCTATGAGCAGTTCTTC. As protein: CAWRDRAYEQFF.

This chain joins TRBV14 and TRBJ2-7; TRBD1 aligns across 9 bases. V trimming: 5 bases; J trimming: 6 bases; junction bases outside the gene matches: 11. The CDR3 extends over 15 amino acids. CDR1 is SGHDN, CDR2 FVKESK, per germline. The CDR3 spells CASSSNLRDRAEQYF. The CDR3 DNA is TGTGCCAGCAGCTCAAATCTCCGGGACAGGGCCGAGCAGTACTTC.

J is TRBJ2-1 and V is TRBV4-3; 7 bases match TRBD1. CDR1 is LGHNA and CDR2 is YSLEER in the germline V gene. V gave up 4 bases and J gave up 3 bases; unmatched junction bases: 6. The CDR3 has 15 amino acids. The chain's CDR3 is CASSRDRGGYNEQFF. DNA for the CDR3: TGCGCCAGCAGCCGGGACAGAGGGGGCTACAATGAGCAGTTCTTC.

This chain links TRBV27 with TRBJ2-3; D is unclear. The V and J ends lost 0 bases and 1 base respectively, with 11 bases between them. Per germline, CDR1 MNHEY and CDR2 SMNVEV (reference sequence). This CDR3 has 16 residues. CDR3 nucleotides: TGTGCCAGCAGTTTATCGATGAAGGGTGGCACAGATACGCAGTATTTT. This gives the protein CASSLSMKGGTDTQYF.

This clone was observed a single time. The chain is built from TRBV30 and TRBJ1-3; D not resolved. Germline V lookup: CDR1 GTSNPN, CDR2 SVGIG (reference sequence). The CDR3 length is 16 residues. V lost 0 bases and J 4 bases, leaving 16 bases between the germline ends. The CDR3 sequence: CAWSVPAKGSGNTIYF. The CDR3 bases are TGTGCCTGGAGTGTACCTGCTAAAGGCTCAGGAAACACCATATATTTT.

This chain connects TRBV15 to TRBJ2-3, with TRBD2 matching 8 bases. Germline V lookup: CDR1 LNHNV, CDR2 YYDKDF (reference sequence). The J segment lost 1 base and the V segment lost 4 bases, leaving 13 bases of the junction unmatched. The CDR3 sequence is 18 residues long. CDR3 protein: CATSTVRGGSARTDTQYF. CDR3 bases: TGTGCCACCAGCACGGTACGGGGGGGCAGTGCCCGCACAGATACGCAGTATTTT.

The chain is built from TRBV6-1 and TRBJ1-2; possibly TRBD1 for D (5 bases). The CDR3 is 12 amino acids. Germline V CDR1 and CDR2: MNHNS, SASEGT. Trimming cost V 8 bases and J 10 bases, with 17 bases left between them. The CDR3 DNA follows: TGTGCCAGCGGGACTGCGGAACGTGTCTACACCTTC. Protein product: CASGTAERVYTF.